Below are 10 T cell receptor beta chains sequenced from a single sample in a study of T cells in localized non-small cell lung cancer (dated by TCRdb to between 2020 and 2021). Library preparation employed the immunoSEQ multiplex PCR assay. The source is immuneACCESS, and TCRdb retained only in-frame sequences with V and J called. Part of the clones is not carried over; for the studies checked, unresolved V genes explain less than half of this, and the remainder is unexplained. The table for this sample lists 1,000 to 1,500 clones; 16% of them were counted only once. The top ten hold 9.4% of the sample. Sequenced material: normal lung tissue next to the tumor, taken before any cancer treatment. The receptors were sampled from a woman aged 35-70 years with stage I lung adenocarcinoma.

This clone is medium-sized in the sample. The rearrangement links TRBV11-3 to TRBJ1-6; 8 bases align to TRBD1. The germline V gene encodes CDR1 SGHNT and CDR2 YENEEA. The CDR3 contains 15 residues. J was trimmed by 9 bases and V by 1 base; bases with no gene match: 5. The CDR3 DNA is TGTGCCAGCAGCTTAGGACAGGGGATTCGTTCACCCCTCCACTTT. This translates into CASSLGQGIRSPLHF.

The V and J genes are TRBV2 and TRBJ1-1; D remains unclear. Germline values: CDR1 SNHLY, CDR2 FYNNEI. V lost 4 bases and J lost 2, with 5 bases in between. The CDR3 runs to 12 residues. CDR3 amino acids: CASSVDNTEAFF. The DNA for the CDR3 is TGTGCCAGCAGTGTGGACAACACTGAAGCTTTCTTT.

Only a few counts were recorded for this clone. The chain joins TRBV25-1 to TRBJ1-1; unclear D gene. Germline V gene data show CDR1 as MGHDK and CDR2 as SYGVNS. The V end was cut by 5 bases, the J end by 0 bases, with 7 bases between. This CDR3 region has 13 residues. CDR3 amino acids: CASSIAMNTEAFF. For the CDR3, the DNA is TGTGCCAGCAGTATTGCCATGAACACTGAAGCTTTCTTT.

The chain joins TRBV6-8 to TRBJ2-7; 8 bases line up with TRBD1. Germline V gives CDR1 MNHGY, CDR2 SAAAGT. The V segment lost 5 bases and the J segment 3 bases; nucleotides outside the gene matches: 3. This CDR3 region has 13 residues. CDR3 in amino acids: CASSGQGIYEQYF. CDR3 nucleotides: TGTGCCAGCAGTGGACAGGGTATCTACGAGCAGTACTTC.

J is TRBJ2-1 and V is TRBV5-1; D possibly corresponds to TRBD2 (6 bases). The length of the CDR3 is 14 residues. Deletions cut 3 bases from V and 10 bases from J, with 17 bases between. The germline V gene encodes CDR1 SGHRS and CDR2 YFSETQ. Here the CDR3 DNA reads TGCGCCAGCAGCTGGGGGGTCATTGGGGAAGAGCAGTTCTTC. It encodes CASSWGVIGEEQFF. Together with reference TRBV5-1 and TRBJ2-1, the CDR3 gives the full variable domain: KAGVTQTPRYLIKTRGQQVTLSCSPISGHRSVSWYQQTPGQGLQFLFEYFSETQRNKGNFPGRFSGRQFSNSRSEMNVSTLELGDSALYLCASSWGVIGEEQFFGPGTRLTVL.

The chain is built from TRBV18 and TRBJ2-5, with D uncertain. V dropped 4 bases and J dropped 2 bases, with 8 bases sitting between them. This CDR3 comprises 13 residues. The germline V gene encodes CDR1 KGHSH and CDR2 LQKENI. For the CDR3, the DNA is TGTGCCAGCTCACGCAACCTTCAAGAGACCCAGTACTTC. This encodes CASSRNLQETQYF.

This rearrangement joins TRBV9 to TRBJ2-3; TRBD1 matches at 7 bases. This CDR3 has 16 residues. Germline CDR1 and CDR2: SGDLS and YYNGEE. Trimming at V came to 0 bases and at J to 0 bases, leaving 4 bases not matched to a gene. In DNA form, the CDR3 reads TGTGCCAGCAGCGTAGCAGGGGGATATAGCACAGATACGCAGTATTTT. Translation: CASSVAGGYSTDTQYF.

The genes are TRBV18 and TRBJ2-5; TRBD1 might be the D (5 bases). This CDR3 has 13 residues. Germline lookup yields CDR1 KGHSH and CDR2 LQKENI. Trimming removed 6 bases from V and 5 bases from J, with 13 bases in between. CDR3 region: CASSGPDRETQYF. The CDR3 nucleotides read TGTGCCAGCTCGGGGCCGGATCGTGAGACCCAGTACTTC. Supplemented by reference TRBV18 and TRBJ2-5, the full variable domain reads NAGVMQNPRHLVRRRGQEARLRCSPMKGHSHVYWYRQLPEEGLKFMVYLQKENIIDESGMPKERFSAEFPKEGPSILRIQQVVRGDSAAYFCASSGPDRETQYFGPGTRLLVL.

As concerns this clone: A junction end diverges from the germline sequence, so it may reflect a read error. CDR3 nucleotide sequence: TGTGCCATCAGTAGAGGGACAGGGAGGGATGGCTACACCTTC. Its translation is CAISRGTGRDGYTF. This sequence joins TRBV6-8 and TRBJ1-2; TRBD1 matches at 9 bases. The germline gives CDR1 MNHGY, CDR2 SAAAGT. The CDR3 contains 14 residues.

By share of the sample, this clone is large. This same CDR3 is encoded by further DNA sequences in the sample. This chain links TRBV11-3 with TRBJ2-3; 10 nucleotides align to TRBD2. Trimming took 5 bases from V and 3 from J; bases not matched to a gene: 5. The CDR3 is 15 residues long. Germline CDR1 SGHNT, CDR2 YENEEA. CDR3 DNA sequence: TGTGCCAGCAGCCTCACTAGCGGGGAAACAGATACGCAGTATTTT. Translated: CASSLTSGETDTQYF.